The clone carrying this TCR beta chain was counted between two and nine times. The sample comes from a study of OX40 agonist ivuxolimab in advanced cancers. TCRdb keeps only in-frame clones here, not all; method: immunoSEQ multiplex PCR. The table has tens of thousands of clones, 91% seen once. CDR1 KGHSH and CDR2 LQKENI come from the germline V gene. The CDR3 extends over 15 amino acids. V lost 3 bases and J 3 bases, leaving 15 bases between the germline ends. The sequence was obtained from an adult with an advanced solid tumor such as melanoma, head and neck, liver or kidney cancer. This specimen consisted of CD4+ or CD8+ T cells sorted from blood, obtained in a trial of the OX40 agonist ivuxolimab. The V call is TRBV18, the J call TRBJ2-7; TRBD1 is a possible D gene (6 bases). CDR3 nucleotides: TGTGCCAGCTCACCCGTCTCGGACAGCCGCTACGAGCAGTACTTC. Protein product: CASSPVSDSRYEQYF.